The next 2 T cell receptor beta chains were all read from a single sample in a study of cytomegalovirus exposure and HLA in healthy donors (TCRdb year 2017). Library preparation employed the immunoSEQ multiplex PCR assay. This immuneACCESS table, as held by TCRdb, lists in-frame sequences with V and J called but not all clones. Of the missing ones, under half trace to an unresolved V gene in checked studies; the others have no known cause. Within this sample are tens of thousands of clones, with around 82% of them counted one time only. The ten largest clones take up over 10% of the sample. The specimen sequenced was PBMCs. These receptors all come from a woman aged 18-30 years in good health and CMV-seropositive.

CDR3 region: CASSSTSGGSKAYNEQFF. DNA of the CDR3: TGCGCCAGCAGCTCGACTAGCGGGGGGTCGAAGGCTTACAATGAGCAGTTCTTC. The chain links TRBV5-1 to TRBJ2-1; 13 bases fit TRBD2. Looked up from germline, CDR1 is SGHRS and CDR2 is YFSETQ. The length of the CDR3 is 18 residues. Germline trimming cut 3 bases from V and 4 bases from J; bases unmatched to any gene: 10. The full variable domain, rest sourced from reference TRBV5-1 and TRBJ2-1, is KAGVTQTPRYLIKTRGQQVTLSCSPISGHRSVSWYQQTPGQGLQFLFEYFSETQRNKGNFPGRFSGRQFSNSRSEMNVSTLELGDSALYLCASSSTSGGSKAYNEQFFGPGTRLTVL.

V usage is TRBV7-9 and J usage is TRBJ2-7; TRBD2 matches 8 bases. This CDR3 contains 18 residues. J gave up 0 bases and V 0 bases, and 10 bases lay outside the gene matches. Germline V gene data show CDR1 as SEHNR and CDR2 as FQNEAQ (reference sequence). The CDR3 region has the DNA TGTGCCAGCAGCTTAGCGTTGGCGGGGGGATTACTCTCCTACGAGCAGTACTTC. Encoded protein: CASSLALAGGLLSYEQYF.